The T cell receptor (beta chain) under discussion was sequenced for a study of shared T cell receptors in the human thymus. Libraries were prepared by immunoSEQ multiplex PCR; TCRdb keeps only in-frame clonotypes and omits some of them. This sample yields around 65,000 clones, of which over 90% are seen a single time; about 0.03% belongs to the top ten. The V end lost 2 bases, the J end lost 6 bases, and 8 bases lay between the germline ends. Germline-derived CDR1 and CDR2 are SSHAT and FNYEAQ (reference sequence). The CDR3 is 13 residues long. The chain is built from TRBV7-7 and TRBJ2-1; D unclear. Sequenced material: thymocytes. This sequence originates from a human donor. CDR3 protein: CASSLSERNEQFF. The CDR3 DNA reads TGTGCCAGCAGCTTATCGGAACGCAATGAGCAGTTCTTC.